What follows are 27 T cell receptor beta chains derived from one specimen sequenced in a study of shared clonotypes between healthy human individuals (dated by TCRdb to 2020 to 2022). The method was the immunoSEQ multiplex PCR assay. TCRdb obtained this table from immuneACCESS and retained in-frame rearrangements with V and J assigned. These tables miss some clones; where compared with another copy, unresolved V genes account for less than half of the shortfall, and the remainder is unexplained. This sample holds 600,000 to 750,000 clones; about two thirds were observed only once. 1.8% of the sample lies in the top ten. Sequenced sample: memory CD4+ T cells sorted from blood. What the cell subset or site label conveys for this sample: CD45RA-negative fraction. The receptors shown here come from a woman younger than 45 in good health.

The V call is TRBV28, the J call TRBJ2-1; no firm D call. CDR1 and CDR2 (germline): MDHEN, SYDVKM. This CDR3 is built from 15 residues. The V and J ends lost 0 bases and 3 bases respectively, with 9 bases between them. The CDR3 loop reads CASSLCRCSYNEQFF. CDR3 DNA: TGTGCCAGCAGTTTATGTCGATGCAGCTACAATGAGCAGTTCTTC.

This chain uses TRBV18 with TRBJ2-5; 14 bases fit TRBD2. The CDR3 totals 15 residues. The germline CDR1 and CDR2 sequences are KGHSH and LQKENI. With V trimmed by 3 bases and J by 7 bases, 4 bases remained unmatched. The CDR3 DNA sequence: TGTGCCAGCTCACCGGGACTAGCGGGAGTTGGGACCCAGTACTTC. Translated, it gives CASSPGLAGVGTQYF.

This rearrangement joins TRBV18 to TRBJ1-1; no clear D gene. V was clipped by 3 bases and J by 4 bases, with 12 bases between them. There are 14 residues in the CDR3. CDR1 is KGHSH and CDR2 is LQKENI in the germline V gene. In DNA, the CDR3 is TGTGCCAGCTCACCCGGCCCCGAGGTCACTGAAGCTTTCTTT. Translation: CASSPGPEVTEAFF.

This clone was seen only once. The chain employs TRBV5-4 and TRBJ2-5; 8 bases agree with TRBD1. Germline V lookup: CDR1 SGHNT, CDR2 YYREEE (reference sequence). J was trimmed by 11 bases and V by 4 bases; bases with no gene match: 10. The CDR3 contains 13 residues. The CDR3 reads CASSREPGGPQYF. In DNA, the CDR3 is TGTGCCAGCAGCCGTGAGCCAGGGGGCCCTCAGTACTTC. Full variable domain (missing parts from reference TRBV5-4 and TRBJ2-5): ETGVTQSPTHLIKTRGQQVTLRCSSQSGHNTVSWYQQALGQGPQFIFQYYREEENGRGNFPPRFSGLQFPNYSSELNVNALELDDSALYLCASSREPGGPQYFGPGTRLLVL.

This chain uses TRBV11-2 with TRBJ2-1, with a weak D call TRBD2 (6 bases). The CDR3 runs 16 residues. Germline lookup yields CDR1 SGHAT and CDR2 FQNNGV. V lost 5 bases and J 0 bases, leaving 14 bases between the germline ends. The CDR3 nucleotides read TGTGCCAGCAGCCGCACCCGGGAGTCCTCCTACAATGAGCAGTTCTTC. Protein sequence: CASSRTRESSYNEQFF. The variable domain in full, with the rest retrieved from reference TRBV11-2 and TRBJ2-1, is EAGVAQSPRYKIIEKRQSVAFWCNPISGHATLYWYQQILGQGPKLLIQFQNNGVVDDSQLPKDRFSAERLKGVDSTLKIQPAKLEDSAVYLCASSRTRESSYNEQFFGPGTRLTVL.

The chain combines TRBV6-1 with TRBJ2-7; 7 nucleotides align to TRBD1. After removal of 6 bases from V and 4 bases from J, the junction contained 12 bases not matched to a gene. Germline assignment: CDR1 MNHNS and CDR2 SASEGT. The CDR3 is 15 residues long. CDR3 nucleotide sequence: TGTGCCAGCAGCGAACCGACAGGGATCTCATACGAGCAGTACTTC. It specifies CASSEPTGISYEQYF.

The chain employs TRBV15 and TRBJ1-1; D ambiguous. This CDR3 region has 15 residues. The germline V gene encodes CDR1 LNHNV and CDR2 YYDKDF (reference sequence). Trimming took off 0 bases at V and 7 bases at J, with 15 bases between the two ends. Here the CDR3 reads CATSRDRSQALEAFF. The CDR3 region has the DNA TGTGCCACCAGCAGAGATAGGAGCCAGGCCCTTGAAGCTTTCTTT.

The sample holds a few counts of this clone. This chain connects TRBV2 to TRBJ1-2; D is unclear. The CDR3 loop spans 15 amino acids. V shed 7 bases and J shed 0 bases, with 15 bases lying between them. Germline CDR1 is SNHLY and CDR2 is FYNNEI. CDR3 nucleotide sequence: TGTGCCAGCACCCCGTCTCCACAGCCTAACTATGGCTACACCTTC. Translated, it gives CASTPSPQPNYGYTF.

The sample holds many counts of this clone. Other DNA sequences in the same sample also yield this CDR3. This chain connects TRBV30 to TRBJ1-5, with D hard to call. V gave up 3 bases and J gave up 1 base, with 7 bases separating them. The CDR3 is 13 amino acids. CDR1 and CDR2 (germline): GTSNPN, SVGIG (reference sequence). The CDR3 DNA is TGTGCCTGGAGCGCAGAGAGCAATCAGCCCCAGCATTTT. It yields the protein CAWSAESNQPQHF.

The chain uses TRBV15 and TRBJ1-4; 9 bases match TRBD1. This CDR3 spans 15 amino acids. The germline V gene has CDR1 LNHNV and CDR2 YYDKDF (reference sequence). With 4 bases clipped from V and 2 bases from J, the junction kept 2 bases outside the gene matches. CDR3 sequence: CATSKQGATNEKLFF. CDR3 nucleotide sequence: TGTGCCACCAGCAAACAGGGGGCGACTAATGAAAAACTGTTTTTT.

The rearrangement links TRBV28 to TRBJ1-1, with 7 positions matching TRBD1. The V and J ends lost 7 bases and 4 bases, in that order; junction bases with no gene match: 9. Per germline, CDR1 MDHEN and CDR2 SYDVKM. This CDR3 is built from 14 residues. Here the CDR3 reads CASNPKRGLTEAFF. The CDR3 nucleotides are TGTGCCAGCAACCCGAAGAGGGGGCTCACTGAAGCTTTCTTT.

This sequence joins TRBV10-2 and TRBJ2-7; a weak D match, TRBD1 (6 bases). Germline assignment: CDR1 WSHSY and CDR2 SAAADI. V was trimmed by 7 bases and J by 4 bases, leaving 29 bases between them. The CDR3 sequence is 18 residues long. The CDR3 here is CASNVQGIGFMGDYEQYF. The DNA for the CDR3 is TGCGCCAGCAACGTACAGGGAATCGGCTTTATGGGTGATTACGAGCAGTACTTC.

V and J are TRBV5-4 and TRBJ2-1; D gene ambiguous. The germline V gene encodes CDR1 SGHNT and CDR2 YYREEE (reference sequence). The germline V and J ends were trimmed by 1 base and 5 bases, with 4 bases remaining between them. The CDR3 is made up of 12 amino acids. The CDR3 DNA reads as TGTGCCAGCAGCTTGCAGCACAATGAGCAGTTCTTC. Translated, it gives CASSLQHNEQFF.

CDR3 residues: CASGTSNIYEQYF. CDR3 nucleotides: TGTGCCAGCGGGACTAGTAACATCTACGAGCAGTACTTC. The V call is TRBV28, the J call TRBJ2-7, with 8 positions matching TRBD2. Germline loops: CDR1 MDHEN, CDR2 SYDVKM. CDR3 size: 13 residues. Trimming removed 8 bases from V and 3 bases from J; junction bases left unmatched: 6.

The J gene is TRBJ1-5, the V gene TRBV4-1; D is ambiguous. The CDR3 has 15 amino acids. Germline assignment: CDR1 MGHRA and CDR2 YSYEKL. Deletions cut 2 bases from V and 7 bases from J, with 15 bases between. The CDR3 region is CASSQRPGSYQPQHF. DNA of the CDR3: TGCGCCAGCAGCCAACGGCCGGGCAGCTACCAGCCCCAGCATTTT.

This chain uses TRBV18 with TRBJ2-1; D call uncertain. This CDR3 comprises 13 residues. From germline, CDR1 is KGHSH and CDR2 LQKENI. The germline V and J ends were trimmed by 3 bases and 9 bases, with 12 bases remaining between them. The CDR3 loop is CASSPVRASEQFF. Written as DNA, the CDR3 is TGTGCCAGCTCACCTGTTCGGGCGAGTGAGCAGTTCTTC.

This chain uses TRBV2 with TRBJ2-2; D might be TRBD1 (6 bases). V was cut by 6 bases and J by 1 base, with 9 bases left in between. Per the germline V gene, CDR1 is SNHLY and CDR2 is FYNNEI. The CDR3 covers 14 residues. Written as DNA, the CDR3 is TGTGCCAGCAGGAAGGACAGGAACACCGGGGAGCTGTTTTTT. Translating it yields CASRKDRNTGELFF. The full variable domain, completed using reference TRBV2 and TRBJ2-2, is EPEVTQTPSHQVTQMGQEVILRCVPISNHLYFYWYRQILGQKVEFLVSFYNNEISEKSEIFDDQFSVERPDGSNFTLKIRSTKLEDSAMYFCASRKDRNTGELFFGEGSRLTVL.

Only one count was recorded for this clone. This sequence joins TRBV7-2 and TRBJ2-1; the match to TRBD2 covers 10 bases. The CDR3 has 15 residues. Germline V gene lookup returns CDR1 SGHTA and CDR2 FQGNSA. V trimming: 5 bases; J trimming: 6 bases; junction bases outside the gene matches: 7. This CDR3 reads CASSPTGLAINEQFF. In nucleotides, the CDR3 is TGTGCCAGCAGCCCGACGGGACTAGCGATCAATGAGCAGTTCTTC.

This clone came up many times. The CDR3 DNA follows: TGTGCCAGCACCGCACGAGCGGGAGGCGTGACCCAGTACTTC. Encoded protein: CASTARAGGVTQYF. This chain joins TRBV6-1 and TRBJ2-5, with TRBD2 identical over 9 bases. V was pared by 7 bases and J by 7 bases, with 10 bases of the junction left unmatched. Looked up from germline, CDR1 is MNHNS and CDR2 is SASEGT. This CDR3 comprises 14 residues.

The genes are TRBV30 and TRBJ2-7, with D perhaps TRBD2 (5 bases). CDR3 length: 13 amino acids. Germline CDR1 reads GTSNPN; CDR2 reads SVGIG (reference sequence). The V gene lost 4 bases and the J gene lost 2 bases, with 12 bases spanning the gap. CDR3: CAWNSVLAYEQYF. The DNA of the CDR3 is TGTGCCTGGAATAGCGTACTAGCCTACGAGCAGTACTTC.

The chain recombines TRBV5-1 with TRBJ2-1, with 7 bases matching TRBD2. Germline CDR1 SGHRS, CDR2 YFSETQ. V was clipped by 3 bases and J by 0 bases; unmatched bases: 3. The CDR3 sequence is 15 residues long. Here the CDR3 reads CASSSRTSSYNEQFF. The DNA for the CDR3 is TGCGCCAGCAGCTCACGGACTAGCTCCTACAATGAGCAGTTCTTC. The full variable domain, its missing parts supplied by reference TRBV5-1 and TRBJ2-1, is KAGVTQTPRYLIKTRGQQVTLSCSPISGHRSVSWYQQTPGQGLQFLFEYFSETQRNKGNFPGRFSGRQFSNSRSEMNVSTLELGDSALYLCASSSRTSSYNEQFFGPGTRLTVL.

The chain has TRBV4-1 and TRBJ2-3, with no clear D. This CDR3 region has 14 residues. The ends were cut back, 2 bases at V and 4 bases at J, with 10 bases in the middle. Per germline, CDR1 MGHRA and CDR2 YSYEKL. CDR3 region: CASSQFQDPDTQYF. The CDR3 DNA follows: TGCGCCAGCAGCCAATTCCAGGACCCAGATACGCAGTATTTT.

The V gene is TRBV5-1, the J gene TRBJ2-5; TRBD1 matches at 7 bases. The germline CDR1 and CDR2 sequences are SGHRS and YFSETQ. The CDR3 sequence is 15 residues long. The J segment lost 5 bases and the V segment lost 2 bases, leaving 9 bases of the junction unmatched. The CDR3 bases are TGCGCCAGCAGCTTAGCAGGGGGAGATGAGGAGACCCAGTACTTC. It is translated as CASSLAGGDEETQYF.

V is TRBV6-5 and J is TRBJ2-7; D remains ambiguous. This CDR3 has 15 residues. Germline CDR1 reads MNHEY; CDR2 reads SVGAGI. Trimming shortened V by 7 bases and J by 0 bases, and 16 bases separated the two germline ends. The CDR3 DNA reads TGTGCCAGCACGGGTACACCCCAGACCTCCTACGAGCAGTACTTC. Protein sequence: CASTGTPQTSYEQYF.

This clone was recorded once. V and J are TRBV6-4 and TRBJ2-1; 10 bases line up with TRBD2. The CDR3 totals 16 residues. V lost 5 bases and J lost 3; bases outside the gene matches: 7. Germline CDR1 is MRHNA and CDR2 is SNTAGT. Written as DNA, the CDR3 is TGTGCCAGCAGTCCATTGTGGACTAGCGGCTACAATGAGCAGTTCTTC. Residues: CASSPLWTSGYNEQFF.

CDR3 loop: CASTRAFSSSGNTIYF. The CDR3 coding sequence is TGTGCCAGCACGCGGGCATTCTCCTCCTCTGGAAACACCATATATTTT. The chain employs TRBV28 and TRBJ1-3, with no clear D. This CDR3 region has 16 residues. V gave up 7 bases and J gave up 0 bases, with 16 bases separating them. CDR1 and CDR2 (germline): MDHEN, SYDVKM.

The chain is built from TRBV5-1 and TRBJ2-4, with 9 bases that match TRBD2. Germline CDR1 SGHRS, CDR2 YFSETQ. There are 16 residues in the CDR3. V gave up 0 bases and J gave up 4 bases; unmatched junction bases: 5. CDR3 in DNA: TGCGCCAGCAGCTTGGAGGGACTAGCCACGAAAAACATTCAGTACTTC. It yields the protein CASSLEGLATKNIQYF.